This TCR beta chain is drawn from a study of blood T cells in healthy people across ages. Study outcomes and limitations: Nothing was known about donor CMV status, and this possibly confounded expanded clonotype changes.

Next came a second PCR, run for about 6 to 12 cycles, which used a sample-barcoded 5' primer along with a J-beta primer mix. A template-switch adaptor that had 12 random nucleotides put a tag on each cDNA molecule. Per sample, CDR3-containing paired-end reads numbered at least 3 million. MiXCR, run by TCRdb on the 5' RACE reads, gives a single entry per CDR3 protein. Of roughly 1.5 million distinct CDR3 sequences listed, approximately 39% are singletons. Every donor provided 7.5 to 10 milliliters of peripheral blood. J gave up 6 bases and V 6 bases, and 14 bases lay outside the gene matches. The CDR3 loop spans 15 amino acids. Per the germline V gene, CDR1 is DFQATT and CDR2 is SNEGSKA (reference sequence). Details on this clonotype: No antigen is known for it.

The material sequenced was blood. The receptor was derived from a woman in her late teens or twenties in good health. V gene TRBV20-1 combines with J gene TRBJ1-5, with 7 bases matching TRBD1. The CDR3 DNA reads as TGCAGTGCCTCCTCAATAGGGGGCGTAGGTCAGCCCCAGCATTTT. Its translation is CSASSIGGVGQPQHF.